The clone carrying this TCR beta chain occurred a few times. Its antigen is currently unknown. MiXCR, run by TCRdb on the 5' RACE reads, gives a single entry per CDR3 protein. Of about 800,000 distinct CDR3 sequences in the sample, 10% to 15% were seen once. These data originate in a study of CD8 T cells in ankylosing spondylitis. Notes on the study in general: In ankylosing spondylitis blood, a motif of roughly 8 highly homologous TCR beta variants appeared characteristic. Clones linked to the disease showed a CD8+ phenotype. They occurred at relatively low frequencies in peripheral blood.

There are 13 residues in the CDR3. Trimming removed 6 bases from V and 2 bases from J, with 11 bases in between. Germline V gives CDR1 KGHSH, CDR2 LQKENI. This receptor was taken from a male donor with ankylosing spondylitis. The gene calls are TRBV18 and TRBJ2-7; D is possibly TRBD1 (6 bases). Sequencing used blood, either unsorted or a sorted T cell fraction (not recorded which). CDR3 loop: CASSPNRAYEQYF. The CDR3 nucleotides are TGTGCCAGCTCGCCAAACAGGGCCTACGAGCAGTACTTC.